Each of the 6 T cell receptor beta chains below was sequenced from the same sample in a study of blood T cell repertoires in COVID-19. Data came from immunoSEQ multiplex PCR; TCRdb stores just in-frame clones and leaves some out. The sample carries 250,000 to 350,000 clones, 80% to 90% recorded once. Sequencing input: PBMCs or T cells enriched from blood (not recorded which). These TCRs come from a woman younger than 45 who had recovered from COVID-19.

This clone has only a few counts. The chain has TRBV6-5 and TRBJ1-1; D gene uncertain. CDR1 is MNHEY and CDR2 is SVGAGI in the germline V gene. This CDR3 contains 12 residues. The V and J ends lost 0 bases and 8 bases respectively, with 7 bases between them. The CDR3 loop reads CASSYSHGEAFF. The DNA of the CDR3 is TGTGCCAGCAGTTACTCGCACGGGGAAGCTTTCTTT.

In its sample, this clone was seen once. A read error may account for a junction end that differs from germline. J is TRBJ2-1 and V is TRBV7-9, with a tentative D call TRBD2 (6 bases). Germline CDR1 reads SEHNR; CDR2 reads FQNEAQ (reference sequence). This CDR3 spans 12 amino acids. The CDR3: CASSLSPGTPIF. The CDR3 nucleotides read TGTGCCAGCAGCCTCTCCCCCGGGACTCCGATCTTC.

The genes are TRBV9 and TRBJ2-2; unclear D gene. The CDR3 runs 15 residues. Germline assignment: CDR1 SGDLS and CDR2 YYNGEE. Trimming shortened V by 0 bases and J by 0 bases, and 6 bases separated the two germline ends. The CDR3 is CASSVGIPNTGELFF. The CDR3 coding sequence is TGTGCCAGCAGCGTAGGTATTCCGAACACCGGGGAGCTGTTTTTT.

The CDR3 coding sequence is TGTGCCAGCACCTCCCCGGGTGGAAACACCATATATTTT. Translated, it gives CASTSPGGNTIYF. This sequence joins TRBV6-5 and TRBJ1-3, with D unclear. This CDR3 comprises 13 residues. Trimming took 7 bases from V and 3 from J, leaving 10 bases between them. Germline values: CDR1 MNHEY, CDR2 SVGAGI.

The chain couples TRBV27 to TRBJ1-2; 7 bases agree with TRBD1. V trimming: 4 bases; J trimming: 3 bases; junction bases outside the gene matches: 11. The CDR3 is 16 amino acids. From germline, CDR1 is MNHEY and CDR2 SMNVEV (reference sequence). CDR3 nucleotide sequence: TGTGCCAGCAGTTCCCCGGGAGACAGGGCAGACTATGGCTACACCTTC. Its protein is CASSSPGDRADYGYTF.

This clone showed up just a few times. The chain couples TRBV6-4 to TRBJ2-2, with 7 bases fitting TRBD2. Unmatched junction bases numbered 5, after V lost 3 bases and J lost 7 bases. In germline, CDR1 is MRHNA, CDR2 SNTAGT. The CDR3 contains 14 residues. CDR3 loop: CASSEAGDVGELFF. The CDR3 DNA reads TGTGCCAGCAGTGAGGCGGGAGATGTCGGGGAGCTGTTTTTT.